This T cell receptor (beta chain) was documented in a study of metastatic and nonmetastatic thyroid tumors (TCRdb year 2020). For the study in its entirety: Repertoires from peripheral blood and from tumor or nodule tissue samples of malignant and benign thyroid patients were compared.

On the study overall, not on this receptor specifically: In both blood and tumor samples, malignant tumors were reported to have significantly higher TCR beta diversity than benign nodules.

No patient had received any treatment before thyroid surgery. Patient clinical samples collected from about 2012 to 2018 were retrospectively analysed using T-cell receptor beta sequencing. This clone came up many times. The target of this receptor is not known. Base qualities are not at hand, and no much larger clone is one base apart. Receptor libraries were prepared by PCR. Sequencing was performed on an Illumina HiSeq 4000. The TCR beta-chain CDR3 region of each patient was profiled by high-throughput sequencing. The original methods were these. Drawing on CDR3 differences between clinicopathological groups, the researchers built a classifier meant to tell apart patients with distant-metastatic papillary thyroid cancer. The Shannon index was used to measure repertoire diversity, and the Morisita-Horn index was used to measure how similar tumor and blood repertoires were. TCRdb passed the public sequencing reads through fastp at Q25 and MiXCR, retaining productive beta sequences. The V and J calls come from TCRdb's annotation, not from the publication. Counted in this sample were around 22,000 clones; more than 20% of them appeared once. The ten biggest clones cover 6% to 9.5% of the sample.

Material: blood. The TCR was taken from a female donor with papillary thyroid cancer or a benign thyroid nodule (not recorded which). Some clones in this sample may be carry-over from other donors' samples.

The CDR3 protein is CASSLGESTEAFF. The nucleotide sequence reads TGTGCCAGCAGTCTGGGGGAGAGCACTGAAGCTTTCTTT. The chain uses TRBV6-4 and TRBJ1-1; TRBD1 is possibly the D segment (5 matching bases). V loses 5 bases, J loses 4 bases, and the germline ends lie 11 bases apart. The CDR3 has 13 amino acids, counting the end cysteine and phenylalanine. Kept here is only the CDR3 DNA, which spans 39 bases and is read in frame from base 1. CDR1 MRHNA and CDR2 SNTAGT were looked up in the germline V gene.